This paragraph reports one T cell receptor (beta chain). Antigen unknown. Reverse transcribing all isolated RNA meant expressed TCRB transcripts were sequenced. Libraries were prepared by immunoSEQ multiplex PCR; TCRdb keeps only in-frame clonotypes and omits some of them. The sample carries over 600,000 clones, approximately 13% recorded once. V shed 2 bases and J 6 bases; nucleotides not matched to a gene: 4. Germline lookup yields CDR1 SGHRS and CDR2 YFSETQ. This CDR3 contains 13 residues. This sample was taken from a study of beta chain features in type 1 diabetes. Broader study findings: Significant though moderate, a shortening of TCRB CDR3s appeared in all four CD4+ subsets of Type 1 diabetes patients. With patients and controls alike, PCR might favor shorter templates to an equal degree. It was not settled here whether HLA type affects TCRB rearrangement.

Using CD45RO/CCR7/CD25/CD127/CD95/CD27, CD4+ naive, central memory, regulatory and stem cell-like memory cells were sorted. This sequence was found in a man aged 25 to 40 with type 1 diabetes. This sequence joins TRBV5-1 and TRBJ1-2, with 7 nucleotides matching TRBD1. The sequenced sample was naive CD4+ T cells from blood. CDR3 nucleotides: TGCGCCAGCAGCTTCCGACAGGGTCATGGCTACACCTTC. It specifies CASSFRQGHGYTF. Full variable domain (outside the CDR3, taken from reference TRBV5-1 and TRBJ1-2): KAGVTQTPRYLIKTRGQQVTLSCSPISGHRSVSWYQQTPGQGLQFLFEYFSETQRNKGNFPGRFSGRQFSNSRSEMNVSTLELGDSALYLCASSFRQGHGYTFGSGTRLTVV.